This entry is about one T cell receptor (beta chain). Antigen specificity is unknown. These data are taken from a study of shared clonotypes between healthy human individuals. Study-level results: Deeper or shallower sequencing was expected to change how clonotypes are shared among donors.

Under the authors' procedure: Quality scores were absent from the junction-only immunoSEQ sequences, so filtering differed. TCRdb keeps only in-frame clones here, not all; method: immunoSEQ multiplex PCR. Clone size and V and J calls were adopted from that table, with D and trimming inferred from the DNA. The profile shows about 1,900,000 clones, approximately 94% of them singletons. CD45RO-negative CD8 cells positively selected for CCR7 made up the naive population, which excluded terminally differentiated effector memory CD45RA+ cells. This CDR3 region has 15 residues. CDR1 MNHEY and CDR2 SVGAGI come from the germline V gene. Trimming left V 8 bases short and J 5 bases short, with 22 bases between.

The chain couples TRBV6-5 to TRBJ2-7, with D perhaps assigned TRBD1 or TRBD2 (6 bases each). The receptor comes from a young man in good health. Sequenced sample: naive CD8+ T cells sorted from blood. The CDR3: CASSGAILSHDEQYF. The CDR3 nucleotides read TGTGCCAGCTCGGGGGCGATATTGTCACACGACGAGCAGTACTTC.